This T cell receptor beta chain comes out of a study of immune evolution from preneoplasia to lung adenocarcinoma. Study-wide context: HLA loss of heterozygosity: about 7% AIS, 15% MIA, roughly 30% ADC, none AAH.

CDR3 length: 13 amino acids. The germline V gene encodes CDR1 KGHSH and CDR2 LQKENI. V was cut by 5 bases and J by 3 bases, with 11 bases left in between. For this clone: Its antigen remains unknown.

Libraries were prepared by immunoSEQ multiplex PCR; TCRdb keeps only in-frame clonotypes and omits some of them. The sample yields about 8,300 clones, roughly 80% seen once. General study findings and limits: Top clone share appeared to fall from AAH through AIS, MIA, adenocarcinoma. Later-stage lesions appeared to have more T cells, more diversity, less clonality.

The V call is TRBV18, the J call TRBJ2-7; possible D gene TRBD1, 6 bases. The origin of this receptor is a person over 45 with lung adenocarcinoma. Sequencing input: FFPE invasive lung adenocarcinoma tissue. The CDR3, as DNA: TGTGCCAGCTCATCCGGGACATTCTACGAGCAGTACTTC. Translating gives CASSSGTFYEQYF.